A single sample gave rise to the 16 T cell receptor beta chains below, sequenced in a study of cytomegalovirus exposure and HLA in healthy donors. The table came from immunoSEQ multiplex PCR; TCRdb's copy has only in-frame clones and leaves some out. The repertoire holds around 70,000 clones, with approximately 95% as singletons. The material sequenced was PBMCs. Every receptor here comes from a man younger than 30 in good health and CMV-seropositive.

This rearrangement joins TRBV9 to TRBJ2-2, with 10 bases fitting TRBD2. V shed 0 bases, J shed 8 bases, and the junction held 16 bases outside the gene matches. The CDR3 extends over 19 amino acids. CDR1 and CDR2 (germline): SGDLS, YYNGEE. The CDR3 DNA reads as TGTGCCAGCAGCGTAGTAGGACAGCCTAGCGGGAGTTCAGCAGGGGAGCTGTTTTTT. This codes for CASSVVGQPSGSSAGELFF. Full variable domain (rest looked up from reference TRBV9 and TRBJ2-2): DSGVTQTPKHLITATGQRVTLRCSPRSGDLSVYWYQQSLDQGLQFLIQYYNGEERAKGNILERFSAQQFPDLHSELNLSSLELGDSALYFCASSVVGQPSGSSAGELFFGEGSRLTVL.

V usage is TRBV7-5 and J usage is TRBJ1-4. TRBV7-5 is annotated as a pseudogene. This CDR3 comprises 15 residues. This CDR3 is CARSFLTDLAEKLFF. The CDR3 DNA reads TGTGCCAGAAGCTTCCTGACGGATCTAGCTGAAAAACTGTTTTTT.

The chain carries TRBV7-3 and TRBJ2-2; TRBD1 might be the D (5 bases). This CDR3 spans 16 amino acids. Trimming left V 5 bases short and J 8 bases short, with 21 bases between. Germline V CDR1 and CDR2: SGHTA, FQGTGA. This chain's CDR3 is CASSHSQQASGGELFF. CDR3 sequence (DNA): TGTGCCAGCAGCCATAGCCAACAGGCCTCAGGGGGGGAGCTGTTTTTT.

The table lists this clone with a few counts. The chain recombines TRBV5-1 with TRBJ2-7, with 8 nucleotides matching TRBD2. From germline, CDR1 is SGHRS and CDR2 YFSETQ. V shed 2 bases and J 4 bases; nucleotides not matched to a gene: 11. CDR3 length: 16 residues. CDR3 DNA sequence: TGCGCCAGCAGCTTACCCCCCGGGGGGGGCGGTTACGAGCAGTACTTC. Its translation: CASSLPPGGGGYEQYF. Combining the CDR3 with reference TRBV5-1 and TRBJ2-7 gives the whole variable domain KAGVTQTPRYLIKTRGQQVTLSCSPISGHRSVSWYQQTPGQGLQFLFEYFSETQRNKGNFPGRFSGRQFSNSRSEMNVSTLELGDSALYLCASSLPPGGGGYEQYFGPGTRLTVT.

The table lists this clone with a count of one. V and J are TRBV5-1 and TRBJ2-1; 12 bases line up with TRBD2. The V and J ends lost 0 bases and 4 bases, in that order; junction bases with no gene match: 2. There are 16 residues in the CDR3. The germline CDR1 and CDR2 sequences are SGHRS and YFSETQ. The chain's CDR3 is CASSLAGTSGYNEQFF. CDR3 nucleotide sequence: TGCGCCAGCAGCTTGGCCGGGACTAGCGGGTACAATGAGCAGTTCTTC. The full variable domain, completed using reference TRBV5-1 and TRBJ2-1, is KAGVTQTPRYLIKTRGQQVTLSCSPISGHRSVSWYQQTPGQGLQFLFEYFSETQRNKGNFPGRFSGRQFSNSRSEMNVSTLELGDSALYLCASSLAGTSGYNEQFFGPGTRLTVL.

J is TRBJ2-5 and V is TRBV2, with D maybe TRBD1 (6 bases). The V end was cut by 7 bases, the J end by 0 bases, with 12 bases between. This CDR3 is built from 14 residues. CDR1 SNHLY and CDR2 FYNNEI come from the germline V gene. The CDR3 region is CASTLQGNQETQYF. DNA for the CDR3: TGTGCCAGCACTCTACAGGGAAACCAAGAGACCCAGTACTTC.

The chain has TRBV29-1 and TRBJ2-5; 11 bases agree with TRBD1. In germline, CDR1 is SQVTM, CDR2 ANQGSEA. The ends lost 8 bases at V and 5 bases at J; junction bases unmatched: 7. The CDR3 is made up of 13 amino acids. The CDR3 DNA follows: TGCAGCTCTTGGACAGGGGGCAGGGAGACCCAGTACTTC. Amino acid sequence: CSSWTGGRETQYF.

The DNA of the CDR3 is TGTGCCAGCTCTATGACAGGGCAAGAGACCCAGTACTTC. Translation: CASSMTGQETQYF. The chain links TRBV18 to TRBJ2-5, with 7 bases aligning to TRBD1. In germline, CDR1 is KGHSH, CDR2 LQKENI. CDR3 length: 13 residues. The V segment lost 6 bases and the J segment 2 bases; nucleotides outside the gene matches: 3.

J is TRBJ1-1 and V is TRBV18; D is possibly TRBD1 (6 bases). The CDR3 spans 16 residues. Deletions cut 0 bases from V and 3 bases from J, with 14 bases between. CDR1 is KGHSH and CDR2 is LQKENI in the germline V gene. CDR3 amino acids: CASSPPGAIAHTEAFF. In DNA form, the CDR3 reads TGTGCCAGCTCACCACCGGGGGCAATAGCTCACACTGAAGCTTTCTTT.

This chain connects TRBV5-1 to TRBJ1-1; the match to TRBD1 covers 9 bases. The CDR3 consists of 13 residues. CDR1 and CDR2 from the germline V gene are SGHRS and YFSETQ. J lost 5 bases, V lost 3 bases, and 2 bases had no gene match. The CDR3 bases are TGCGCCAGCAGCTCAGGACAGGGGACTGAAGCTTTCTTT. Amino acid sequence: CASSSGQGTEAFF.

CDR3 in DNA: TGCGCCAGCAGCTTGGGGGCACTAGCGGGAGTGGAAGATGAGCAGTTCTTC. Its protein product is CASSLGALAGVEDEQFF. The rearrangement joins TRBV5-1 to TRBJ2-1; 11 positions match TRBD2. The germline V gene encodes CDR1 SGHRS and CDR2 YFSETQ. Trimming at V came to 0 bases and at J to 8 bases, leaving 10 bases not matched to a gene. The CDR3 loop spans 17 amino acids. The full variable domain, rest sourced from reference TRBV5-1 and TRBJ2-1, is KAGVTQTPRYLIKTRGQQVTLSCSPISGHRSVSWYQQTPGQGLQFLFEYFSETQRNKGNFPGRFSGRQFSNSRSEMNVSTLELGDSALYLCASSLGALAGVEDEQFFGPGTRLTVL.

The chain has TRBV5-1 and TRBJ1-1, with a weak D call TRBD1 (6 bases). This CDR3 is 13 amino acids long. Trimming removed 0 bases at V and 3 bases at J, with 6 bases between. Germline V gives CDR1 SGHRS, CDR2 YFSETQ. The CDR3 DNA reads as TGCGCCAGCAGCTTGGGACAGGACACTGAAGCTTTCTTT. Translation: CASSLGQDTEAFF.

V is TRBV9 and J is TRBJ2-1, with 13 positions matching TRBD2. The CDR3 covers 16 residues. V trimming: 4 bases; J trimming: 4 bases; junction bases outside the gene matches: 5. CDR1 and CDR2 (germline): SGDLS, YYNGEE. CDR3 loop: CASSPRTSGGYNEQFF. The CDR3 DNA sequence: TGTGCCAGCAGCCCCCGGACTAGCGGGGGTTACAATGAGCAGTTCTTC.

The chain employs TRBV28 and TRBJ1-4; D remains ambiguous. V was trimmed by 6 bases and J by 2 bases, leaving 13 bases between them. This CDR3 region has 15 residues. Germline V CDR1 and CDR2: MDHEN, SYDVKM. The DNA of the CDR3 is TGTGCCAGCAGCCCCGGTCGCCCCACTAATGAAAAACTGTTTTTT. Translating gives CASSPGRPTNEKLFF.

The chain employs TRBV6-6 and TRBJ1-3, with D perhaps TRBD1 (6 bases). The CDR3 contains 15 residues. CDR1 MNHNY and CDR2 SVGAGI come from the germline V gene (reference sequence). Trimming removed 2 bases at V and 7 bases at J, with 15 bases between. The CDR3 sequence is CASSYLRDKRNTIYF. The CDR3 DNA follows: TGTGCCAGCAGTTACCTTCGGGACAAGAGGAACACCATATATTTT.

The rearrangement uses TRBV6-5 and TRBJ2-5; a possible D gene is TRBD1 (5 bases). The germline CDR1 and CDR2 sequences are MNHEY and SVGAGI. The CDR3 loop spans 13 amino acids. V was shortened by 8 bases and J by 4 bases, with 14 bases between the two germline ends. The CDR3 sequence: CASGAGQVETQYF. The CDR3 nucleotides read TGTGCCAGCGGGGCAGGGCAAGTAGAGACCCAGTACTTC.